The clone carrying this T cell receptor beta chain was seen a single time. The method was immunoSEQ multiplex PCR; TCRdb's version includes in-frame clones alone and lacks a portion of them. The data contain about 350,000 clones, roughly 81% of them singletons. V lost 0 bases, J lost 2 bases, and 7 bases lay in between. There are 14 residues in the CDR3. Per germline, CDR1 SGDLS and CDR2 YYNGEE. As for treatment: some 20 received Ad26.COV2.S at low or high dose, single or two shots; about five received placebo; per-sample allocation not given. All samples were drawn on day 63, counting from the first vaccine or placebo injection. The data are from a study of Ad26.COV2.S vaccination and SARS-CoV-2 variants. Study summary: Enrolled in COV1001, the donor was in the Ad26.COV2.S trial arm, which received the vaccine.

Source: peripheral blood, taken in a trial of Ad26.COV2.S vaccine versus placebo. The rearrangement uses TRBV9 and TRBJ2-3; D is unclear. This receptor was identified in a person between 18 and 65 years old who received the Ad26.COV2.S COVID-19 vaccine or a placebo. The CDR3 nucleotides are TGTGCCAGCAGCGTAGGACGGATCACAGATACGCAGTATTTT. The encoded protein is CASSVGRITDTQYF.